One T cell receptor beta chain is described in this entry. The antigen is not known. The entry originates in a study of cytomegalovirus exposure and HLA in healthy donors. PCR used 60 Vbeta primers and 13 Jbeta primers. Using immunoSEQ multiplex PCR, the repertoire was profiled, and TCRdb retains in-frame clones only, with some absent. With 200,000 to 250,000 clones in the sample, the ten largest clones hold 1.1%. Study-wide points: An apparent linkage of common viral pathogens to several of the most significant clusters emerged in a later analysis. Being indistinguishable, some V segments were excluded, TRBV6-2 and TRBV6-3 among them. Earlier analysis yielded a pattern in which most TCR beta V segments were productive about 90% or about 30% of the time. Cytomegalovirus association was listed for about 170 TCR beta chains.

Germline V lookup: CDR1 ENHRY, CDR2 SYGVKD. V was clipped by 3 bases and J by 4 bases, with 14 bases between them. The length of the CDR3 is 15 residues. The TCR was taken from a girl aged 2 to 9 in good health and CMV-seropositive. Sequencing was performed on PBMCs. The chain carries TRBV10-3 and TRBJ2-3; D perhaps matches TRBD1 (5 bases). The CDR3 reads CAISDQGPGADTQYF. CDR3 DNA sequence: TGTGCCATCAGTGACCAGGGTCCCGGTGCAGATACGCAGTATTTT.